This T cell receptor beta chain is from a study of a mutant IDH1 vaccine in newly diagnosed glioma (dated by TCRdb to the early 2020s). In the study overall: Across visits V03 through V10, patients got a total of eight vaccinations, given in weeks 1, 3, 5, 7, 11, 15, 19 and 23. Before enrollment, most patients had been given radiochemotherapy with temozolomide as standard therapy, while the rest had received either radiotherapy alone or temozolomide alone. Vaccination started 4-6 weeks after radiotherapy alone, or was given together with temozolomide cycles in the groups whose treatment included chemotherapy. Of the approximately 30 treated patients, approximately 60% were male and about 40% were female, and the mean age was about 40 years. Peripheral blood samples were drawn at six visits, namely V03 (baseline), V05, V07, V10, V12 and V13. For exploratory analyses, longitudinal TCRB deep sequencing was carried out in roughly 25 treated patients wherever samples were available. Study-level results and caveats: Across multiple MHC alleles, vaccine-induced immune responses were seen in 90% to 95% of patients. Availability determined which PBMC samples were chosen for TCRB deep sequencing. Pseudoprogression seemed to be unrelated to changes in the top peripheral T cell clonotypes found by TCRB sequencing. According to the authors, sample limitations meant that analyses of patient blood samples could not be reproduced.

Taking its sample share into account, this clone is medium-sized (0.01 to 0.1%). Its binding antigen is unknown. Base qualities are not at hand, and no much larger clone is one base apart. Library prep was done by the immunoSEQ multiplex PCR assay. Following the manufacturer's protocol, the hsTCRB Kit was used to amplify rearranged TCR beta chain sequences. TCRB libraries were sequenced on an Illumina MiSeq. On the authors' methods: The kit vendor's proprietary platform handled demultiplexing, trimming and gene mapping. TCRdb took over this immuneACCESS table, retaining in-frame rearrangements with V and J assigned. Such tables are incomplete; in checked studies, under half of the missing clones stem from an unresolved V gene, and the remainder is unexplained. The V and J calls and the clone size are those of that table, but D and trimming were determined from the DNA. This sample holds over 20,000 clones; around 80% were observed only once. 6.5% to 9% of the sample is held by the ten biggest clonotypes.

The germline V gene encodes CDR1 SGHDN and CDR2 FVKESK. Trimming costs V 6 bases and J 6 bases, and their ends lie 8 bases apart. The CDR3 starts with the cysteine, ends with the phenylalanine, and has 11 residues. Only CDR3 DNA remains: 33 bases, in frame from the first base. Per the publication, the time point label means: week 11, during vaccination. Each vaccine dose was 300 ug of a 20-mer mutant IDH1 peptide in Montanide, given subcutaneously with topical imiquimod. Newly diagnosed WHO grade 3 or 4 IDH1-mutant astrocytomas showing loss of nuclear ATRX were present in the donors. The samples were drawn from NOA16, a multicentre, single-arm, open-label phase I trial in Germany that tested a mutant IDH1 peptide vaccine in humans for the first time. Genomic DNA for TCRB sequencing was extracted from EDTA blood using the DNeasy Blood and Tissue Kit.

In this chain, TRBV14 is recombined with TRBJ1-1; the D gene lacks a confident call. The clonotype originates from a man aged 35 to 55 with glioma. The sequencing here drew on PBMCs, taken from a glioma patient whose treatment included an IDH1 peptide vaccine. The nucleotide sequence reads as follows: TGTGCCAGCAGTTCAACCCCTGAAGCTTTCTTT. Its protein product is CASSSTPEAFF.